The 21 T cell receptor beta chains below come from one sample, sequenced in a study of T cells in Graves' hyperthyroidism and ophthalmopathy. Authors of the study amplified TCR beta CDR3 regions from RNA transcripts. The TCR CDR3 first-round RT-PCR relied on the HTBI primer set. TCRdb reprocessed the multiplex PCR reads with MiXCR, giving one entry per CDR3 protein. Here the sample spans over 300,000 distinct CDR3 sequences, approximately 13% being singletons. The sample consisted of blood. These receptors were obtained from a woman aged 40 to 55 with Graves' ophthalmopathy.

This clonotype showed up just once. A read error is possible here, since a much larger clone lies one base away. The J gene is TRBJ1-2, the V gene TRBV7-2; 10 positions match TRBD1. Germline lookup yields CDR1 SGHTA and CDR2 FQGNSA. CDR3 size: 15 residues. The trim removed 11 bases at V and 1 base at J, leaving 10 bases unmatched. The CDR3 sequence is CAGTKGQGLNYGYTF. The DNA for the CDR3 is TGTGCCGGCACCAAGGGACAGGGGCTTAACTATGGCTACACCTTC.

This clonotype was recorded many times. The chain's CDR3 is CSAPSDRPGVSEQYF. In DNA form, the CDR3 reads TGCAGTGCTCCATCGGACAGGCCTGGCGTTTCCGAGCAGTACTTC. The genes are TRBV20-1 and TRBJ2-7; 7 bases are shared with TRBD1. J was trimmed by 6 bases and V by 5 bases; bases with no gene match: 16. The germline V gene has CDR1 DFQATT and CDR2 SNEGSKA (reference sequence). The CDR3 consists of 15 residues.

The chain is built from TRBV27 and TRBJ2-1; 14 positions match TRBD2. The germline CDR1 and CDR2 sequences are MNHEY and SMNVEV (reference sequence). The CDR3 length is 19 residues. Trimming took 1 base from V and 6 from J; bases not matched to a gene: 11. This chain's CDR3 is CASSLYPRLAGGVGNEQFF. DNA of the CDR3: TGTGCCAGCAGTTTATATCCTAGACTAGCGGGAGGGGTGGGCAATGAGCAGTTCTTC.

The sample holds many counts of this clonotype. The V gene is TRBV20-1, the J gene TRBJ2-2; 10 nucleotides agree with TRBD2. Per germline, CDR1 DFQATT and CDR2 SNEGSKA (reference sequence). After removal of 6 bases from V and 4 bases from J, the junction contained 5 bases not matched to a gene. The CDR3 runs 14 residues. The CDR3 DNA reads TGCAGTGCCCCGACTAGCGGGTCCACCGGGGAGCTGTTTTTT. Protein sequence: CSAPTSGSTGELFF.

The sample holds many counts of this clonotype. The chain has TRBV28 and TRBJ1-3; 7 nucleotides align to TRBD1. The CDR3 loop spans 14 amino acids. Germline CDR1 reads MDHEN; CDR2 reads SYDVKM. The trim removed 4 bases at V and 2 bases at J, leaving 2 bases unmatched. In nucleotides, the CDR3 is TGTGCCAGCAGTTCTACAGGGGCTGGAAACACCATATATTTT. Amino acids: CASSSTGAGNTIYF.

As regards this clonotype: The germline gene is not matched at one end of the junction; a read error may be the cause. The V gene is TRBV29-1, the J gene TRBJ2-1; D gene ambiguous. The CDR3 is 14 amino acids. The germline V gene has CDR1 SQVTM and CDR2 ANQGSEA. The CDR3 coding sequence is TGCAGCGTTGACTTGGGTCCGCTCTACAAGGAGCAGTTCTTC. Translated: CSVDLGPLYKEQFF.

The J gene is TRBJ1-2, the V gene TRBV20-1; D unclear. In germline, CDR1 is DFQATT, CDR2 SNEGSKA (reference sequence). This CDR3 contains 13 residues. Between the trimmed V and J ends, which lost 6 bases and 2 bases, there was a span of 13 bases. The CDR3 DNA reads TGCAGTGCGCCAACAAGTTGGAACTATGGCTACACCTTC. This encodes CSAPTSWNYGYTF.

In its sample, this clonotype was seen a few times. The CDR3 DNA is TGTGCCAGCAGCCAGCGGGGGGGGGCCTACGAGCAGTACTTC. It encodes CASSQRGGAYEQYF. V gene TRBV3-1 combines with J gene TRBJ2-7; 9 bases agree with TRBD2. V shed 3 bases and J 2 bases; nucleotides not matched to a gene: 2. Germline V lookup: CDR1 LGHDT, CDR2 YNNKEL (reference sequence). CDR3 length equals 14 residues.

This clonotype appeared many times. Germline is not matched at one junction end, which may reflect a read error. The chain employs TRBV3-1 and TRBJ2-5, with TRBD1 identical over 8 bases. There are 11 residues in the CDR3. The germline CDR1 and CDR2 sequences are LGHDT and YNNKEL (reference sequence). The CDR3 DNA reads TGTGCCAGCAGCCAGACAGGGGAAGTCAACTTC. Translating it yields CASSQTGEVNF.

This clonotype was recorded at least ten times. The gene calls are TRBV12-5 and TRBJ1-5; D is perhaps TRBD1 (5 bases). V lost 6 bases to trimming and J lost 2 bases, with 8 bases between them. The CDR3 is 13 amino acids. Germline V gene sequence: CDR1 LGHNT, CDR2 FRNRAP. CDR3 amino acids: CASGWGRNQPQHF. CDR3 in DNA: TGTGCTAGTGGCTGGGGACGCAATCAGCCCCAGCATTTT. Based on the CDR3 plus reference TRBV12-5 and TRBJ1-5, the full variable domain is DARVTQTPRHKVTEMGQEVTMRCQPILGHNTVFWYRQTMMQGLELLAYFRNRAPLDDSGMPKDRFSAEMPDATLATLKIQPSEPRDSAVYFCASGWGRNQPQHFGDGTRLSIL.

Concerning this clonotype: Possible read error: a much larger clone is one base away. V is TRBV28 and J is TRBJ1-1; TRBD1 might be the D (5 bases). CDR1 is MDHEN and CDR2 is SYDVKM in the germline V gene. This CDR3 is built from 16 residues. Trimming left V 3 bases short and J 3 bases short, with 17 bases between. Written as DNA, the CDR3 is TGTGCCAGCAGTTTCCACAGAGGGGTGGCGGACACTGAAGCTTTCTTT. Amino acid sequence: CASSFHRGVADTEAFF.

This clonotype was seen many times. The rearrangement joins TRBV7-9 to TRBJ1-6; no clear D. The V and J ends lost 1 base and 7 bases respectively, with 5 bases between them. The germline V gene encodes CDR1 SEHNR and CDR2 FQNEAQ (reference sequence). The CDR3 has 13 amino acids. The CDR3 region has the DNA TGTGCCAGCAGCTTAGATTACAATTCACCCCTCCACTTT. This codes for CASSLDYNSPLHF. The entire variable domain, with the rest obtained from reference TRBV7-9 and TRBJ1-6, is as follows: DTGVSQNPRHKITKRGQNVTFRCDPISEHNRLYWYRQTLGQGPEFLTYFQNEAQLEKSRLLSDRFSAERPKGSFSTLEIQRTEQGDSAMYLCASSLDYNSPLHFGNGTRLTVT.

This chain connects TRBV11-2 to TRBJ2-7; 7 bases are a match to TRBD1. Germline CDR1 SGHAT, CDR2 FQNNGV. V gave up 6 bases and J gave up 7 bases; unmatched junction bases: 9. CDR3 size: 13 residues. The CDR3 nucleotides read TGTGCCAGCAGGGCAACAGGGGCTGGAGAGCAGTACTTC. Protein sequence: CASRATGAGEQYF. The entire variable domain, with the rest obtained from reference TRBV11-2 and TRBJ2-7, is as follows: EAGVAQSPRYKIIEKRQSVAFWCNPISGHATLYWYQQILGQGPKLLIQFQNNGVVDDSQLPKDRFSAERLKGVDSTLKIQPAKLEDSAVYLCASRATGAGEQYFGPGTRLTVT.

This clonotype was recorded at least ten times. V usage is TRBV4-1 and J usage is TRBJ2-7; D call uncertain. The germline V and J ends were trimmed by 4 bases and 3 bases, with 10 bases remaining between them. Germline V gene lookup returns CDR1 MGHRA and CDR2 YSYEKL. This CDR3 region has 13 residues. Here the CDR3 reads CASSLSDRYEQYF. For the CDR3, the DNA is TGCGCCAGCAGCCTTTCGGACCGCTACGAGCAGTACTTC.

This clonotype was detected many times. This chain joins TRBV27 and TRBJ2-2, with unresolved D. The length of the CDR3 is 15 residues. In germline, CDR1 is MNHEY, CDR2 SMNVEV (reference sequence). The V gene lost 5 bases and the J gene lost 5 bases, with 15 bases spanning the gap. The CDR3 DNA follows: TGTGCCAGCAGTCACCTTACAACCAGGACCGGGGAGCTGTTTTTT. The encoded protein is CASSHLTTRTGELFF.

This clonotype has a count of ten or more. The chain couples TRBV2 to TRBJ2-1; D is ambiguous. CDR1 is SNHLY and CDR2 is FYNNEI in the germline V gene. The CDR3 covers 13 residues. V was pared by 2 bases and J by 4 bases, with 6 bases between. DNA for the CDR3: TGTGCCAGCAGTGAACAAGTTTACAATGAGCAGTTCTTC. Protein product: CASSEQVYNEQFF.

This chain links TRBV19 with TRBJ2-7; the D gene could be TRBD1 or TRBD2 (6 bases each). The CDR3 length is 15 residues. Trimming took off 3 bases at V and 3 bases at J, with 15 bases between the two ends. Looked up from germline, CDR1 is LNHDA and CDR2 is SQIVND (reference sequence). The CDR3 reads CASSIGPEGGYEQYF. The CDR3 coding sequence is TGTGCCAGTAGTATTGGGCCGGAGGGGGGCTACGAGCAGTACTTC. The whole variable domain, filled in from reference TRBV19 and TRBJ2-7, reads DGGITQSPKYLFRKEGQNVTLSCEQNLNHDAMYWYRQDPGQGLRLIYYSQIVNDFQKGDIAEGYSVSREKKESFPLTVTSAQKNPTAFYLCASSIGPEGGYEQYFGPGTRLTVT.

This clonotype was observed many times. This rearrangement joins TRBV3-1 to TRBJ2-1; TRBD1 is a possible D gene (6 bases). V was shortened by 0 bases and J by 8 bases, with 8 bases between the two germline ends. CDR1 is LGHDT, CDR2 YNNKEL, per germline (reference sequence). There are 13 residues in the CDR3. CDR3: CASSQDRGDEQFF. CDR3 nucleotide sequence: TGTGCCAGCAGCCAAGACAGGGGCGATGAGCAGTTCTTC.

CDR3 loop: CASSHAMGYGTTSYEQYF. The DNA for the CDR3 is TGTGCCAGCAGCCATGCCATGGGGTATGGGACTACCTCCTACGAGCAGTACTTC. The chain joins TRBV4-2 to TRBJ2-7; 7 nucleotides match TRBD2. Trimming took 3 bases from V and 0 from J; bases not matched to a gene: 14. Germline V CDR1 and CDR2: LGHNA, YNFKEQ. CDR3 length equals 18 residues.

This clonotype occurred a few times. CDR3 nucleotide sequence: TGTGCCAGCAGCTTGTTAGGGAGGCAAAAAGAGACCCAGTACTTC. The encoded protein is CASSLLGRQKETQYF. This chain uses TRBV5-6 with TRBJ2-5, with D perhaps matching TRBD2 (6 bases). Germline assignment: CDR1 SGHDT and CDR2 YYEEEE. V was shortened by 1 base and J by 3 bases, with 13 bases between the two germline ends. The CDR3 covers 15 residues.

This clonotype was counted ten times or more. The genes are TRBV2 and TRBJ2-3, with D possibly matching TRBD1 (6 bases). The V and J ends lost 10 bases and 6 bases respectively, with 17 bases between them. Per the germline V gene, CDR1 is SNHLY and CDR2 is FYNNEI. The CDR3 covers 13 residues. This CDR3 is CATTDSPADTQYF. CDR3 DNA sequence: TGTGCCACCACGGACAGTCCGGCGGATACGCAGTATTTT. Using reference TRBV2 and TRBJ2-3 for the parts outside the CDR3, the full variable domain is EPEVTQTPSHQVTQMGQEVILRCVPISNHLYFYWYRQILGQKVEFLVSFYNNEISEKSEIFDDQFSVERPDGSNFTLKIRSTKLEDSAMYFCATTDSPADTQYFGPGTRLTVL.